These 18 T cell receptor beta chains originate from one sample sequenced in a study of T cells in localized non-small cell lung cancer. The table came from immunoSEQ multiplex PCR; TCRdb's copy has only in-frame clones and leaves some out. Of 900 to 1,300 clones in the sample, 25% to 35% were seen once. The sample was lung tumor tissue, taken before any cancer treatment. The receptors shown here come from a woman aged 35 to 70 with stage I squamous cell lung carcinoma.

The chain is built from TRBV18 and TRBJ1-1, with TRBD1 matching 11 bases. V was pared by 1 base and J by 7 bases, with 2 bases of the junction left unmatched. CDR1 and CDR2 (germline): KGHSH, LQKENI. The CDR3 has 14 residues. CDR3: CASSPRTGGDEAFF. The CDR3 DNA reads TGTGCCAGCTCACCACGGACAGGGGGCGATGAAGCTTTCTTT. Full variable domain (missing parts from reference TRBV18 and TRBJ1-1): NAGVMQNPRHLVRRRGQEARLRCSPMKGHSHVYWYRQLPEEGLKFMVYLQKENIIDESGMPKERFSAEFPKEGPSILRIQQVVRGDSAAYFCASSPRTGGDEAFFGQGTRLTVV.

The CDR3 here is CASSENRATYGYTF. CDR3 DNA: TGTGCCAGCAGTGAAAACAGGGCTACCTATGGCTACACCTTC. This chain joins TRBV9 and TRBJ1-2; D is possibly TRBD1 (6 bases). V was pared by 5 bases and J by 4 bases, with 15 bases between. The CDR3 has 14 residues. Looked up from germline, CDR1 is SGDLS and CDR2 is YYNGEE.

The chain couples TRBV2 to TRBJ1-1; D not resolved. Germline V CDR1 and CDR2: SNHLY, FYNNEI. CDR3 size: 13 residues. Between the trimmed V and J ends, which lost 6 bases and 5 bases, there was a span of 13 bases. In DNA form, the CDR3 reads TGTGCCAGCAGCCATGGGGTGGGGACTGAAGCTTTCTTT. This codes for CASSHGVGTEAFF.

This clone was detected only a few times. The chain has TRBV30 and TRBJ2-3; D is unclear. CDR1 is GTSNPN, CDR2 SVGIG, per germline (reference sequence). Trimming cost V 0 bases and J 5 bases, with 6 bases left between them. This CDR3 spans 12 amino acids. The CDR3 loop is CAWSVERDTQYF. The CDR3 DNA is TGTGCCTGGAGTGTGGAACGAGATACGCAGTATTTT.

The chain has TRBV18 and TRBJ1-4; D not certain. The V gene lost 2 bases and the J gene lost 8 bases, with 12 bases spanning the gap. The length of the CDR3 is 14 residues. Germline V CDR1 and CDR2: KGHSH, LQKENI. In DNA, the CDR3 is TGTGCCAGCTCACCAGCCGACCGCGGGGAAAAACTGTTTTTT. Its translation: CASSPADRGEKLFF.

V usage is TRBV9 and J usage is TRBJ1-2; D is ambiguous. The CDR3 has 13 amino acids. Trimming took 3 bases from V and 2 from J, leaving 8 bases between them. The germline gives CDR1 SGDLS, CDR2 YYNGEE. For the CDR3, the DNA is TGTGCCAGCAGCGGCAGCGGGAACTATGGCTACACCTTC. Encoded protein: CASSGSGNYGYTF.

This clone was detected only a few times. V usage is TRBV11-1 and J usage is TRBJ2-7; 9 bases agree with TRBD1. Trimming took 3 bases from V and 1 from J; bases not matched to a gene: 7. The CDR3 consists of 16 residues. Germline V gene sequence: CDR1 SGHAT, CDR2 FQDESV (reference sequence). The CDR3 spells CASSFGGQGLSYEQYF. The CDR3 DNA follows: TGTGCCAGCAGCTTCGGGGGACAGGGTTTATCCTACGAGCAGTACTTC.

CDR3 DNA sequence: TGTGCCTGGAGTCCCGGGACAGTTGCCTACGAGCAGTACTTC. Protein sequence: CAWSPGTVAYEQYF. The chain employs TRBV30 and TRBJ2-7; 7 nucleotides match TRBD1. The CDR3 sequence is 14 residues long. Germline V CDR1 and CDR2: GTSNPN, SVGIG (reference sequence). V was clipped by 2 bases and J by 2 bases; unmatched bases: 6.

The rearrangement links TRBV30 to TRBJ2-5; 9 bases agree with TRBD1. The CDR3 extends over 13 amino acids. CDR1 is GTSNPN, CDR2 SVGIG, per germline (reference sequence). Germline trimming cut 2 bases from V and 6 bases from J; bases unmatched to any gene: 4. CDR3: CAWSTGQGKTQYF. The CDR3 DNA follows: TGTGCCTGGAGTACCGGACAGGGGAAGACCCAGTACTTC.

The chain has TRBV30 and TRBJ2-2; 9 bases are shared with TRBD1. V shed 3 bases and J 3 bases; nucleotides not matched to a gene: 2. CDR3 size: 14 residues. In germline, CDR1 is GTSNPN, CDR2 SVGIG (reference sequence). The CDR3 region is CAWRRQGDTGELFF. CDR3 bases: TGTGCCTGGAGGCGACAGGGGGACACCGGGGAGCTGTTTTTT.

This clone ranks as large (0.1 to 1%). The chain is built from TRBV11-3 and TRBJ2-5; 8 bases are a match to TRBD1. The CDR3 has 16 amino acids. Germline V gives CDR1 SGHNT, CDR2 YENEEA. V was pared by 5 bases and J by 5 bases, with 13 bases of the junction left unmatched. The DNA of the CDR3 is TGTGCCAGCAGCCAAGGCCTTCAGGGGGCCGAGGAGACCCAGTACTTC. Translation: CASSQGLQGAEETQYF. The variable domain in full, with the rest retrieved from reference TRBV11-3 and TRBJ2-5, is EAGVVQSPRYKIIEKKQPVAFWCNPISGHNTLYWYLQNLGQGPELLIRYENEEAVDDSQLPKDRFSAERLKGVDSTLKIQPAELGDSAVYLCASSQGLQGAEETQYFGPGTRLLVL.

In its sample, this clone is medium-sized (0.01 to 0.1%). The rearrangement joins TRBV6-8 to TRBJ2-5; the match to TRBD1 covers 7 bases. Germline lookup yields CDR1 MNHGY and CDR2 SAAAGT. This CDR3 spans 17 amino acids. With 8 bases clipped from V and 2 bases from J, the junction kept 17 bases outside the gene matches. In nucleotides, the CDR3 is TGTGCCAGCTCGGAGCCGGGTAGGACAGGTTCTCAAGAGACCCAGTACTTC. Protein sequence: CASSEPGRTGSQETQYF.

As to this clone: The junction shows a germline mismatch at one end, possibly a read error. This chain joins TRBV30 and TRBJ1-5; maybe TRBD1 (5 bases). Per germline, CDR1 GTSNPN and CDR2 SVGIG (reference sequence). This CDR3 has 14 residues. This CDR3 is CAWSVGQGNQPQHF. Written as DNA, the CDR3 is TGTGCCTGGAGTGTAGGGCAGGGAAATCAGCCTCAGCATTTT. Combining the CDR3 with reference TRBV30 and TRBJ1-5 gives the whole variable domain SQTIHQWPATLVQPVGSPLSLECTVEGTSNPNLYWYRQAAGRGLQLLFYSVGIGQISSEVPQNLSASRPQDRQFILSSKKLLLSDSGFYLCAWSVGQGNQPQHFGDGTRLSIL.

The rearrangement uses TRBV10-2 and TRBJ2-7; TRBD2 matches at 11 bases. Trimming at V came to 3 bases and at J to 3 bases, leaving 7 bases not matched to a gene. Per germline, CDR1 WSHSY and CDR2 SAAADI. CDR3 size: 16 residues. As DNA, the CDR3 is TGCGCCAGCAGTGAAAGGACTAGCGGGCCGAACTACGAGCAGTACTTC. It yields the protein CASSERTSGPNYEQYF.

This clone counts as medium-sized. The chain has TRBV11-3 and TRBJ1-2; D is unresolved. The CDR3 sequence is 14 residues long. The V gene's germline CDR1 is SGHNT and CDR2 YENEEA. V lost 2 bases, J lost 3 bases, and 10 bases lay in between. CDR3 region: CASSLHGQDYGYTF. The CDR3 DNA sequence: TGTGCCAGCAGCTTACATGGGCAGGACTATGGCTACACCTTC.

The chain joins TRBV30 to TRBJ1-1, with 9 positions matching TRBD1. The V gene's germline CDR1 is GTSNPN and CDR2 SVGIG (reference sequence). The CDR3 totals 11 residues. The ends lost 5 bases at V and 9 bases at J; junction bases unmatched: 4. Here the CDR3 reads CAWRGQGKAFF. Here the CDR3 DNA reads TGTGCCTGGCGGGGACAGGGAAAAGCTTTCTTT. The full variable domain, with the rest looked up from reference TRBV30 and TRBJ1-1, is SQTIHQWPATLVQPVGSPLSLECTVEGTSNPNLYWYRQAAGRGLQLLFYSVGIGQISSEVPQNLSASRPQDRQFILSSKKLLLSDSGFYLCAWRGQGKAFFGQGTRLTVV.

This chain links TRBV11-3 with TRBJ1-1; D unresolved. The ends were cut back, 3 bases at V and 0 bases at J, with 8 bases in the middle. The germline CDR1 and CDR2 sequences are SGHNT and YENEEA. CDR3 length: 14 residues. The DNA of the CDR3 is TGTGCCAGCAGCTTGAATGGGATGAACACTGAAGCTTTCTTT. This translates into CASSLNGMNTEAFF.

This chain joins TRBV30 and TRBJ1-3; D perhaps matches TRBD1 (5 bases). Germline V gene lookup returns CDR1 GTSNPN and CDR2 SVGIG (reference sequence). V lost 4 bases, J lost 1 base, and 11 bases lay in between. This CDR3 spans 14 amino acids. The CDR3 sequence: CAWTLGVSGNTIYF. CDR3 DNA sequence: TGTGCCTGGACCCTGGGGGTTTCTGGAAACACCATATATTTT.